Each of the 31 T cell receptor beta chains below was sequenced from the same sample in a study of siplizumab effects on memory and regulatory T cells. Coculture of mixed lymphocyte reaction cells was performed at 37°C for under seven days. Their antigens are not known. Assay used: immunoSEQ multiplex PCR; TCRdb lists only in-frame clones, some missing. Among 13,000 to 15,000 clones listed, approximately 45% were seen once. The sequenced material came from CFSE-low (dividing) CD4+ T cells sorted from an allogeneic mixed lymphocyte reaction. These receptors originate from a human donor in good health; the cells came from an allogeneic mixed lymphocyte reaction. Some clones in this sample may be carry-over from other donors' samples.

The rearrangement joins TRBV18 to TRBJ1-5, with 10 nucleotides matching TRBD1. Per the germline V gene, CDR1 is KGHSH and CDR2 is LQKENI. The CDR3 has 18 amino acids. Losses at the gene ends were 9 bases for V and 2 bases for J; bases not matched to a gene: 16. CDR3 coding DNA: TGTGCCAGTTCATACACGGGACAGGGGACGGCTGGCAATCAGCCCCAGCATTTT. This sequence encodes CASSYTGQGTAGNQPQHF.

The J gene is TRBJ1-4, the V gene TRBV29-1; possible D gene TRBD1, 5 bases. CDR3 length equals 13 residues. V was trimmed by 6 bases and J by 10 bases, leaving 18 bases between them. The germline CDR1 and CDR2 sequences are SQVTM and ANQGSEA. The CDR3 reads CSVEITQRGKLFF. CDR3 bases: TGCAGCGTAGAGATAACTCAGAGGGGAAAACTGTTTTTT.

The chain recombines TRBV6-5 with TRBJ1-2; no reliable D call. CDR3 length: 14 residues. Per germline, CDR1 MNHEY and CDR2 SVGAGI. Trimming took 6 bases from V and 1 from J, leaving 12 bases between them. This CDR3 is CASRTPGINYGYTF. The CDR3 bases are TGTGCCAGCAGAACCCCAGGAATTAACTATGGCTACACCTTC.

The CDR3 region is CASSYLGGVVGEQYF. The CDR3, as DNA: TGTGCCAGCAGTTACTTAGGAGGGGTAGTGGGCGAGCAGTACTTC. V usage is TRBV6-6 and J usage is TRBJ2-7, with D perhaps TRBD2 (6 bases). The CDR3 is 15 residues long. V was cut by 1 base and J by 6 bases, with 16 bases left in between. Looked up from germline, CDR1 is MNHNY and CDR2 is SVGAGI (reference sequence).

The chain employs TRBV10-3 and TRBJ2-3; 8 nucleotides line up with TRBD2. Germline lookup yields CDR1 ENHRY and CDR2 SYGVKD. V shed 5 bases, J shed 10 bases, and the junction held 5 bases outside the gene matches. CDR3 length equals 12 residues. The CDR3 reads CAISMTSEAQYF. CDR3 nucleotides: TGTGCCATCAGTATGACTAGCGAAGCGCAGTATTTT.

This clone was counted only a few times. The sample has other DNA sequences that encode this CDR3 too. The chain recombines TRBV7-8 with TRBJ2-2, with a possible D match to TRBD2 (5 bases). In germline, CDR1 is SGHVS, CDR2 FQNEAQ. Trimming removed 9 bases at V and 3 bases at J, with 17 bases between. The length of the CDR3 is 15 residues. This chain's CDR3 is CASQQLGQDTGELFF. The CDR3 DNA reads TGTGCCAGTCAACAACTAGGTCAAGACACCGGGGAGCTGTTTTTT.

V and J are TRBV12-5 and TRBJ1-1; 7 bases map to TRBD1. With V trimmed by 5 bases and J by 1 base, 4 bases remained unmatched. CDR1 and CDR2 from the germline V gene are LGHNT and FRNRAP. This CDR3 has 14 residues. CDR3 DNA sequence: TGTGCTAGTGGTCTCCGGACAGGGAACACTGAAGCTTTCTTT. Amino acid sequence: CASGLRTGNTEAFF.

CDR3: CASSLVRVWTGEQFF. The CDR3 region has the DNA TGTGCCAGCAGTTTGGTTCGGGTGTGGACCGGTGAGCAGTTCTTC. This sequence joins TRBV28 and TRBJ2-1; D is unresolved. CDR1 is MDHEN and CDR2 is SYDVKM in the germline V gene. CDR3 length: 15 residues. V lost 3 bases and J lost 9, with 18 bases in between.

The chain uses TRBV7-8 and TRBJ2-1, with D possibly matching TRBD2 (6 bases). With 1 base removed from V and 2 bases from J, the gap between germline ends came to 12 bases. Per germline, CDR1 SGHVS and CDR2 FQNEAQ. CDR3 length: 16 residues. The CDR3 nucleotides read TGTGCCAGCAGCTTAGAGGCTAGCGACGCCTACAATGAGCAGTTCTTC. Translating gives CASSLEASDAYNEQFF.

The chain combines TRBV4-1 with TRBJ1-1; D not certain. This CDR3 region has 12 residues. Germline V CDR1 and CDR2: MGHRA, YSYEKL. V lost 0 bases, J lost 7 bases, and 6 bases lay in between. The CDR3 loop reads CASSQELGEAFF. DNA of the CDR3: TGCGCCAGCAGCCAAGAGTTGGGTGAAGCTTTCTTT.

The J gene is TRBJ1-5, the V gene TRBV2, with D unclear. CDR1 SNHLY and CDR2 FYNNEI come from the germline V gene. V was trimmed by 5 bases and J by 1 base, leaving 9 bases between them. The CDR3 extends over 14 amino acids. As DNA, the CDR3 is TGTGCCAGCAGTCGGCAGACAAGCAATCAGCCCCAGCATTTT. The encoded protein is CASSRQTSNQPQHF.

The chain combines TRBV6-4 with TRBJ2-1; D not certain. Trimming pared 3 bases from V and 2 bases from J, leaving 11 bases between. The CDR3 extends over 15 amino acids. Germline V gene lookup returns CDR1 MRHNA and CDR2 SNTAGT. The CDR3 loop reads CASSENAGPYNEQFF. The CDR3 DNA reads TGTGCCAGCAGTGAGAATGCAGGTCCCTACAATGAGCAGTTCTTC.

The chain has TRBV27 and TRBJ2-3; D gene ambiguous. Per germline, CDR1 MNHEY and CDR2 SMNVEV (reference sequence). CDR3 length: 14 amino acids. Deletions cut 4 bases from V and 0 bases from J, with 8 bases between. DNA for the CDR3: TGTGCCAGCAGTTGGCTAGTTAGCACAGATACGCAGTATTTT. It translates to CASSWLVSTDTQYF.

The chain recombines TRBV7-9 with TRBJ2-3, with 11 bases aligning to TRBD2. CDR1 SEHNR and CDR2 FQNEAQ come from the germline V gene (reference sequence). Unmatched junction bases numbered 1, after V lost 3 bases and J lost 5 bases. The CDR3 covers 14 residues. CDR3 region: CASSFGLAGDTQYF. The CDR3 DNA reads TGTGCCAGCAGCTTTGGACTAGCGGGAGATACGCAGTATTTT.

The chain combines TRBV11-3 with TRBJ2-2; D gene uncertain. The CDR3 has 14 amino acids. Looked up from germline, CDR1 is SGHNT and CDR2 is YENEEA. The V gene lost 1 base and the J gene lost 1 base, with 4 bases spanning the gap. The CDR3 nucleotides read TGTGCCAGCAGCTTAGGGGTGAACACCGGGGAGCTGTTTTTT. Protein product: CASSLGVNTGELFF.

This chain uses TRBV23-1 with TRBJ2-7; D unclear. TRBV23-1 is an ORF for which the function is uncertain. CDR3 size: 13 residues. V dropped 9 bases and J dropped 2 bases, with 14 bases sitting between them. The CDR3 nucleotides are TGCGCCAGGCCCCAGGTAGAGACCTACGAGCAGTACTTC. Protein sequence: CARPQVETYEQYF.

This chain uses TRBV7-3 with TRBJ2-2; D gene ambiguous. V gave up 5 bases and J gave up 5 bases, with 9 bases separating them. This CDR3 region has 13 residues. The V gene's germline CDR1 is SGHTA and CDR2 FQGTGA. CDR3 coding DNA: TGTGCCAGCAGCCCAACGGTGACCGGGGAGCTGTTTTTT. It codes for CASSPTVTGELFF.

Only one count was recorded for this clone. This sequence joins TRBV9 and TRBJ1-2, with 10 bases that match TRBD1. The V and J ends lost 4 bases and 6 bases, in that order; junction bases with no gene match: 6. CDR1 is SGDLS and CDR2 is YYNGEE in the germline V gene. This CDR3 spans 14 amino acids. The CDR3 DNA follows: TGTGCCAGCAGCCCCCAGGACAGGGGGGATGGCTACACCTTC. Its protein product is CASSPQDRGDGYTF.

The chain links TRBV6-6 to TRBJ2-7; weak D call: TRBD1 (5 bases). Germline V lookup: CDR1 MNHNY, CDR2 SVGAGI (reference sequence). Trimming left V 6 bases short and J 3 bases short, with 15 bases between. The CDR3 is made up of 14 amino acids. CDR3 region: CASSIGRGSYEQYF. The CDR3 DNA follows: TGTGCCAGCAGCATCGGAAGGGGAAGCTACGAGCAGTACTTC.

The genes are TRBV2 and TRBJ2-7; D gene unclear. Trimming shortened V by 8 bases and J by 0 bases, and 11 bases separated the two germline ends. Germline lookup yields CDR1 SNHLY and CDR2 FYNNEI. CDR3 size: 13 residues. This CDR3 reads CASSERVSYEQYF. CDR3 sequence (DNA): TGTGCCAGCTCCGAAAGAGTCTCCTACGAGCAGTACTTC.

This sequence joins TRBV11-2 and TRBJ2-3; D remains ambiguous. Germline-derived CDR1 and CDR2 are SGHAT and FQNNGV. V lost 4 bases and J 0 bases, leaving 11 bases between the germline ends. This CDR3 comprises 15 residues. CDR3 nucleotides: TGTGCCAGCAGCTCCAGAGCGTCTAGCACAGATACGCAGTATTTT. Translating it yields CASSSRASSTDTQYF.

By proportion, this clone is medium-sized (0.01 to 0.1%). This rearrangement joins TRBV5-5 to TRBJ1-5, with D hard to call. CDR3 length equals 15 residues. The ends were cut back, 0 bases at V and 3 bases at J, with 10 bases in the middle. Germline V lookup: CDR1 SGHKS, CDR2 YYEKEE (reference sequence). CDR3 sequence (DNA): TGTGCCAGCAGCTTGGCGGAGGGCTACAATCAGCCCCAGCATTTT. Translation: CASSLAEGYNQPQHF. Supplemented by reference TRBV5-5 and TRBJ1-5, the full variable domain reads DAGVTQSPTHLIKTRGQQVTLRCSPISGHKSVSWYQQVLGQGPQFIFQYYEKEERGRGNFPDRFSARQFPNYSSELNVNALLLGDSALYLCASSLAEGYNQPQHFGDGTRLSIL.

V usage is TRBV19 and J usage is TRBJ2-7; TRBD2 matches at 12 bases. CDR1 is LNHDA, CDR2 SQIVND, per germline (reference sequence). This CDR3 spans 14 amino acids. Trimming removed 4 bases from V and 3 bases from J; junction bases left unmatched: 1. CDR3 nucleotides: TGTGCCAGTAGTAGGACTAGCGGGGTCTACGAGCAGTACTTC. This sequence encodes CASSRTSGVYEQYF.

The V call is TRBV5-1, the J call TRBJ1-5; tentatively, D is TRBD1 (5 bases). Looked up from germline, CDR1 is SGHRS and CDR2 is YFSETQ. Trimming removed 0 bases from V and 5 bases from J, with 9 bases in between. This CDR3 contains 14 residues. The CDR3 loop reads CASSLDQGDQPQHF. DNA of the CDR3: TGCGCCAGCAGCTTGGACCAGGGAGATCAGCCCCAGCATTTT.

This clone appeared a few times. The chain employs TRBV18 and TRBJ2-7, with D unclear. The CDR3 has 14 amino acids. Looked up from germline, CDR1 is KGHSH and CDR2 is LQKENI. With 3 bases removed from V and 0 bases from J, the gap between germline ends came to 9 bases. The CDR3 spells CASSPESSSYEQYF. In DNA, the CDR3 is TGTGCCAGCTCACCGGAATCGAGCTCCTACGAGCAGTACTTC.

This clone has more than one count but fewer than ten. The chain uses TRBV15 and TRBJ2-1; 15 bases are shared with TRBD2. The CDR3 has 16 amino acids. The junction had 8 bases not matched to a gene; V was cut back by 5 bases and J by 9 bases. Germline-derived CDR1 and CDR2 are LNHNV and YYDKDF (reference sequence). CDR3: CATSSWTSGRVREQFF. CDR3 coding DNA: TGTGCCACCAGCTCTTGGACTAGCGGGAGGGTTCGTGAGCAGTTCTTC.

V and J are TRBV7-3 and TRBJ2-6, with unresolved D. Germline CDR1 reads SGHTA; CDR2 reads FQGTGA. The V end was cut by 2 bases, the J end by 2 bases, with 1 base between. The CDR3 is 13 residues long. The CDR3 spells CASSLAGANVLTF. CDR3 coding DNA: TGTGCCAGCAGCTTAGCTGGGGCCAACGTCCTGACTTTC. Complete variable domain (other parts from reference TRBV7-3 and TRBJ2-6): GAGVSQTPSNKVTEKGKYVELRCDPISGHTALYWYRQSLGQGPEFLIYFQGTGAADDSGLPNDRFFAVRPEGSVSTLKIQRTERGDSAVYLCASSLAGANVLTFGAGSRLTVL.

This clone was picked up a small number of times. CDR3 in amino acids: CASSQQIQGGYGYTF. The CDR3 DNA sequence: TGCGCCAGCAGCCAACAGATACAGGGGGGCTATGGCTACACCTTC. The chain employs TRBV4-1 and TRBJ1-2, with 8 bases aligning to TRBD1. The CDR3 runs to 15 residues. The V and J ends lost 2 bases and 4 bases, in that order; junction bases with no gene match: 6. Per germline, CDR1 MGHRA and CDR2 YSYEKL.

This rearrangement joins TRBV4-1 to TRBJ2-7; TRBD1 might be the D (5 bases). With 3 bases removed from V and 0 bases from J, the gap between germline ends came to 9 bases. CDR1 and CDR2 (germline): MGHRA, YSYEKL. The CDR3 has 14 amino acids. The CDR3 spells CASSHRTLSYEQYF. The CDR3 nucleotides are TGCGCCAGCAGCCACCGGACACTCTCCTACGAGCAGTACTTC.

This clone has ten or more counts. V and J are TRBV27 and TRBJ2-6, with D possibly TRBD2 on 7 matching bases. Germline V gene data show CDR1 as MNHEY and CDR2 as SMNVEV (reference sequence). The V end was cut by 8 bases, the J end by 5 bases, with 19 bases between. This CDR3 has 16 residues. CDR3 sequence: CASRGGKGLWANVLTF. Here the CDR3 DNA reads TGTGCCAGCCGCGGGGGCAAGGGTCTCTGGGCCAACGTCCTGACTTTC.

The V call is TRBV7-9, the J call TRBJ2-4, with TRBD2 matching over 16 bases. The trim removed 5 bases at V and 7 bases at J, leaving 8 bases unmatched. CDR3 length: 17 residues. Germline CDR1 is SEHNR and CDR2 is FQNEAQ (reference sequence). The CDR3 loop is CASSPGTSGRAGNIQYF. In DNA, the CDR3 is TGTGCCAGCAGCCCCGGGACTAGCGGGAGGGCCGGTAACATTCAGTACTTC.